Listed here are 7 T cell receptor beta chains from one sample, sequenced in a study of T cells after yellow fever vaccination. MiXCR, run by TCRdb on the 5' RACE reads, gives a single entry per CDR3 protein. The sample shows some 420,000 distinct CDR3 sequences, around 19% of them seen only once. Sequenced here: PBMCs, sampled before the yellow fever booster vaccination. Every receptor here comes from a man aged 18 to 35 who received the YFV17D yellow fever vaccine.

CDR3 sequence: CASSQEAPRDNSPLHF. DNA of the CDR3: TGCGCCAGCAGCCAAGAGGCCCCCCGGGATAATTCACCCCTCCACTTT. V usage is TRBV4-3 and J usage is TRBJ1-6; D not certain. Germline V gene lookup returns CDR1 LGHNA and CDR2 YSLEER. V was trimmed by 0 bases and J by 5 bases, leaving 11 bases between them. The CDR3 extends over 16 amino acids.

This chain connects TRBV5-1 to TRBJ2-2; TRBD1 matches at 7 bases. J was trimmed by 0 bases and V by 3 bases; bases with no gene match: 2. The germline V gene has CDR1 SGHRS and CDR2 YFSETQ. The CDR3 totals 15 residues. This CDR3 reads CASSWDRPNTGELFF. The CDR3, as DNA: TGCGCCAGCAGCTGGGACAGACCGAACACCGGGGAGCTGTTTTTT.

The chain employs TRBV20-1 and TRBJ2-7; D ambiguous. The CDR3 consists of 12 residues. Germline V gene data show CDR1 as DFQATT and CDR2 as SNEGSKA (reference sequence). Trimming removed 3 bases at V and 4 bases at J, with 10 bases between. Here the CDR3 reads CSASKARYEQYF. The CDR3 nucleotides read TGCAGTGCTAGTAAGGCTAGATACGAGCAGTACTTC.

This sequence joins TRBV6-5 and TRBJ1-5, with D possibly being TRBD1 (5 bases). Trimming shortened V by 2 bases and J by 1 base, and 9 bases separated the two germline ends. Germline CDR1 reads MNHEY; CDR2 reads SVGAGI. CDR3 length: 15 amino acids. CDR3 nucleotides: TGTGCCAGCAGTTACCGCGGGGGGAGCAATCAGCCCCAGCATTTT. Amino acids: CASSYRGGSNQPQHF.

The V call is TRBV5-6, the J call TRBJ2-6; 13 bases line up with TRBD2. Germline values: CDR1 SGHDT, CDR2 YYEEEE. This CDR3 region has 19 residues. The V and J ends lost 4 bases and 0 bases, in that order; junction bases with no gene match: 7. The chain's CDR3 is CASSATSGGPSSGANVLTF. CDR3 coding DNA: TGTGCCAGCAGCGCGACTAGCGGGGGGCCGAGCTCTGGGGCCAACGTCCTGACTTTC.

This clonotype was observed a few times. The J gene is TRBJ2-7, the V gene TRBV15; D gene unclear. The CDR3 is 16 amino acids. Germline V gene lookup returns CDR1 LNHNV and CDR2 YYDKDF (reference sequence). V was shortened by 0 bases and J by 1 base, with 13 bases between the two germline ends. The CDR3 nucleotides are TGTGCCACCAGCAGAGATCCCGGCAGGCCGTCCTACGAGCAGTACTTC. Translated: CATSRDPGRPSYEQYF.

The rearrangement uses TRBV20-1 and TRBJ2-3; 7 bases map to TRBD1. The CDR3 consists of 14 residues. Germline V CDR1 and CDR2: DFQATT, SNEGSKA (reference sequence). V was clipped by 6 bases and J by 4 bases; unmatched bases: 10. The CDR3 protein is CSAKTGFLSDTQYF. Written as DNA, the CDR3 is TGCAGTGCCAAGACAGGGTTTCTCTCAGATACGCAGTATTTT.